Each of the 26 T cell receptor beta chains below was sequenced from the same sample in a study of type 1 and type 2 diabetes patients. The PCR template was genomic DNA. Multiplex PCR with 30 forward and 13 reverse primers amplified the TCR beta CDR3. TCRdb passed the multiplex PCR reads through MiXCR, listing each CDR3 protein once. The profile shows about 290,000 distinct CDR3 sequences, 47% of them singletons. Sequencing was carried out using peripheral blood mononuclear cells (PBMCs). These receptors were collected from a man between 18 and 35 years old with type 2 diabetes.

This clonotype was detected a few times. CDR3 region: CASSLGGQPYNEQFF. The CDR3, as DNA: TGTGCCAGCAGCTTAGGGGGACAGCCCTACAATGAGCAGTTCTTC. The chain links TRBV7-8 to TRBJ2-1, with 7 bases lining up with TRBD1. CDR1 is SGHVS and CDR2 is FQNEAQ in the germline V gene. V lost 1 base and J lost 2; bases outside the gene matches: 2. The CDR3 runs 15 residues.

This clonotype was observed a single time. The chain links TRBV5-4 to TRBJ1-6; D ambiguous. This CDR3 has 15 residues. Germline loops: CDR1 SGHNT, CDR2 YYREEE (reference sequence). V lost 4 bases to trimming and J lost 5 bases, with 13 bases between them. The CDR3 nucleotides are TGTGCCAGCAGCCCGCCCGAGGGTAATAATTCACCCCTCCACTTT. It encodes CASSPPEGNNSPLHF.

This clonotype showed up many times. The chain uses TRBV2 and TRBJ2-3; D ambiguous. Germline CDR1 reads SNHLY; CDR2 reads FYNNEI. The CDR3 length is 13 residues. V lost 6 bases and J 4 bases, leaving 11 bases between the germline ends. The CDR3 loop reads CASRGAQPDTQYF. CDR3 sequence (DNA): TGTGCCAGCAGGGGCGCACAGCCAGATACGCAGTATTTT.

This clonotype came up a few times. The V and J genes are TRBV19 and TRBJ2-2; D might be TRBD1 (6 bases). Germline CDR1 is LNHDA and CDR2 is SQIVND (reference sequence). This CDR3 spans 15 amino acids. CDR3 sequence reads: CGSRWDTSDTGELFF. CDR3 DNA sequence: TGTGGCTCGAGGTGGGACACCAGTGACACCGGGGAGCTGTTTTTT.

CDR3 amino acids: CSARDFNRDSYNSPLHF. Here the CDR3 DNA reads TGCAGTGCTAGAGATTTTAACAGGGACTCCTATAATTCACCCCTCCACTTT. The chain uses TRBV20-1 and TRBJ1-6; maybe TRBD1 (6 bases). The CDR3 spans 17 residues. Germline V gene data show CDR1 as DFQATT and CDR2 as SNEGSKA (reference sequence). Trimming left V 0 bases short and J 0 bases short, with 12 bases between.

The V call is TRBV2, the J call TRBJ2-7; 10 bases match TRBD2. The ends lost 2 bases at V and 0 bases at J; junction bases unmatched: 4. Germline-derived CDR1 and CDR2 are SNHLY and FYNNEI. This CDR3 has 16 amino acids. The chain's CDR3 is CASSERGLAASYEQYF. For the CDR3, the DNA is TGTGCCAGCAGTGAACGTGGACTAGCGGCCTCCTACGAGCAGTACTTC.

This clonotype was detected only a few times. The V gene is TRBV20-1, the J gene TRBJ2-3; no clear D gene. CDR1 and CDR2 (germline): DFQATT, SNEGSKA (reference sequence). This CDR3 spans 13 amino acids. V was cut by 6 bases and J by 5 bases, with 15 bases left in between. The CDR3 bases are TGCAGTGCCGTTGTGGGCATAAGAGATACGCAGTATTTT. Protein product: CSAVVGIRDTQYF.

In its sample, this clonotype was seen many times. The V and J genes are TRBV20-1 and TRBJ1-5; 8 bases are shared with TRBD1. The V segment lost 6 bases and the J segment 1 base; nucleotides outside the gene matches: 5. Germline V gene sequence: CDR1 DFQATT, CDR2 SNEGSKA (reference sequence). The CDR3 is 14 residues long. Here the CDR3 DNA reads TGCAGTGCGACAGGGGCAGTAAGCAATCAGCCCCAGCATTTT. This gives the protein CSATGAVSNQPQHF.

This clonotype has just a few counts. The V and J genes are TRBV10-1 and TRBJ2-3; the D gene is possibly TRBD1 (5 bases). Germline assignment: CDR1 WNHNN and CDR2 SYGVQD (reference sequence). The V end lost 2 bases, the J end lost 6 bases, and 15 bases lay between the germline ends. The CDR3 spans 15 residues. Here the CDR3 DNA reads TGCGCCAGCAGTGAGGGGGCAGGGTTCGGGGATACGCAGTATTTT. This gives the protein CASSEGAGFGDTQYF.

The rearrangement links TRBV29-1 to TRBJ2-3; TRBD1 aligns across 10 bases. Germline V gives CDR1 SQVTM, CDR2 ANQGSEA. This CDR3 comprises 15 residues. V was clipped by 4 bases and J by 5 bases; unmatched bases: 9. The CDR3 region is CSVVTRQGAGDTQYF. In DNA form, the CDR3 reads TGCAGCGTTGTTACCAGACAGGGGGCAGGAGATACGCAGTATTTT.

This chain connects TRBV7-6 to TRBJ2-3; possibly TRBD2 for D (6 bases). The CDR3 consists of 16 residues. Germline values: CDR1 SGHVS, CDR2 FNYEAQ. Trimming removed 6 bases from V and 2 bases from J, with 18 bases in between. Here the CDR3 reads CASRGLTSAATDTQYF. The DNA of the CDR3 is TGTGCCAGCAGGGGACTGACAAGCGCGGCCACAGATACGCAGTATTTT.

This chain connects TRBV7-9 to TRBJ2-7; 15 bases align to TRBD2. The DNA end is more similar to TRBJ2-5, so the J call may be wrong. This CDR3 is 17 amino acids long. CDR1 is SEHNR and CDR2 is FQNEAQ in the germline V gene (reference sequence). Here the CDR3 DNA reads TGTGCCAGCAGCTTACTCGGGGGACTAGCGGGAGGAGAGACCCAGTACTTC. It specifies CASSLLGGLAGGETQYF.

The CDR3 is CAWGTGLAYGYTF. CDR3 in DNA: TGTGCCTGGGGGACAGGATTAGCCTATGGCTACACCTTC. The chain carries TRBV30 and TRBJ1-2, with 8 bases that match TRBD1. Germline V gives CDR1 GTSNPN, CDR2 SVGIG (reference sequence). Germline trimming cut 5 bases from V and 4 bases from J; bases unmatched to any gene: 6. The CDR3 consists of 13 residues.

This clonotype was observed a handful of times. V and J are TRBV12-3 or TRBV12-4 and TRBJ2-6; no reliable D call. The CDR3 has 14 amino acids. Trimming took off 5 bases at V and 3 bases at J, with 8 bases between the two ends. The CDR3 DNA reads as TGTGCCAGCAGTCTCTCTAGTGGGGCCAACGTCCTGACTTTC. As protein: CASSLSSGANVLTF.

The chain recombines TRBV28 with TRBJ1-4, with 7 positions matching TRBD1. CDR3 length: 13 residues. The V gene end was trimmed by 8 bases and the J gene end by 5 bases; junction bases not matched to a gene: 5. The germline V gene encodes CDR1 MDHEN and CDR2 SYDVKM. The CDR3 DNA sequence: TGTGCCAGCCTTCCAGGGGGGAATGAAAAACTGTTTTTT. The encoded protein is CASLPGGNEKLFF.

The rearrangement joins TRBV5-1 to TRBJ2-5, with TRBD1 matching over 8 bases. TRBJ2-1 explains the end of the DNA better; the J call may be wrong. CDR3 length: 14 residues. The V gene's germline CDR1 is SGHRS and CDR2 YFSETQ. The CDR3 is CASSLGTGLQEQFF. In DNA, the CDR3 is TGCGCCAGCAGCTTGGGGACAGGGCTTCAGGAGCAGTTCTTC.

The chain couples TRBV4-1 to TRBJ2-5; D not resolved. Trimming removed 1 base at V and 0 bases at J, with 9 bases between. Germline V gene sequence: CDR1 MGHRA, CDR2 YSYEKL. CDR3 length equals 15 residues. This CDR3 is CASSQAEHNQETQYF. CDR3 DNA: TGCGCCAGCAGCCAAGCTGAACACAACCAAGAGACCCAGTACTTC.

The rearrangement joins TRBV20-1 to TRBJ1-1; D is unclear. The V gene lost 0 bases and the J gene lost 0 bases, with 8 bases spanning the gap. The CDR3 covers 14 residues. Germline CDR1 and CDR2: DFQATT and SNEGSKA (reference sequence). The CDR3 sequence: CSARDSSLNTEAFF. The CDR3 DNA reads TGCAGTGCTAGAGATTCCAGTTTGAACACTGAAGCTTTCTTT.

The table lists this clonotype with a count of one. V gene TRBV19 combines with J gene TRBJ2-7; TRBD1 or TRBD2 may be the D gene (5 bases each). The length of the CDR3 is 16 residues. Per the germline V gene, CDR1 is LNHDA and CDR2 is SQIVND (reference sequence). The germline V and J ends were trimmed by 5 bases and 2 bases, with 19 bases remaining between them. CDR3 loop: CASSDDGTYPAYEQYF. The DNA of the CDR3 is TGTGCCAGTAGTGACGACGGGACCTACCCGGCCTACGAGCAGTACTTC.

This clonotype was seen just once. V is TRBV4-3 and J is TRBJ2-2; perhaps TRBD1 as D (6 bases). The CDR3 extends over 17 amino acids. Germline loops: CDR1 LGHNA, CDR2 YSLEER. Trimming removed 0 bases at V and 7 bases at J, with 18 bases between. CDR3 nucleotide sequence: TGCGCCAGCAGCCAAGATCAGGCAGGGGCCCGCGGCGGGGAGCTGTTTTTT. Translated, it gives CASSQDQAGARGGELFF.

This clonotype was seen a few times. V is TRBV2 and J is TRBJ1-5, with a tentative D call TRBD1 (6 bases). Germline lookup yields CDR1 SNHLY and CDR2 FYNNEI. The length of the CDR3 is 12 residues. Trimming shortened V by 6 bases and J by 7 bases, and 10 bases separated the two germline ends. Written as DNA, the CDR3 is TGTGCCAGCAGGGAGGACAGCCAGCCCCAGCATTTT. It is translated as CASREDSQPQHF.

The rearrangement links TRBV15 to TRBJ2-7; D may be TRBD2 (6 bases). CDR1 and CDR2 (germline): LNHNV, YYDKDF (reference sequence). The V end was cut by 8 bases, the J end by 7 bases, with 21 bases between. The CDR3 covers 14 residues. CDR3 nucleotide sequence: TGTGCCACCCTACCAACTAGCTCCCAGGGAGAGCAGTACTTC. This codes for CATLPTSSQGEQYF.

J is TRBJ2-5 and V is TRBV7-9, with D unresolved. The CDR3 extends over 15 amino acids. Per the germline V gene, CDR1 is SEHNR and CDR2 is FQNEAQ (reference sequence). Trimming left V 9 bases short and J 1 base short, with 18 bases between. In DNA, the CDR3 is TGTGCCAGTACTGGTATTGAGGTGATCCAAGAGACCCAGTACTTC. It translates to CASTGIEVIQETQYF.

V usage is TRBV7-2 and J usage is TRBJ2-5, with D possibly called TRBD1 or TRBD2 (6 bases each). This CDR3 has 14 residues. Trimming left V 2 bases short and J 5 bases short, with 12 bases between. From germline, CDR1 is SGHTA and CDR2 FQGNSA. CDR3: CASSLIRGHETQYF. CDR3 DNA: TGTGCCAGCAGCTTAATCCGGGGGCATGAGACCCAGTACTTC.

This clonotype was observed at least ten times. The V gene is TRBV10-3, the J gene TRBJ1-1, with D unclear. The germline V and J ends were trimmed by 6 bases and 1 base, with 12 bases remaining between them. The CDR3 extends over 14 amino acids. Looked up from germline, CDR1 is ENHRY and CDR2 is SYGVKD. Here the CDR3 DNA reads TGTGCCATCAGCCTAGGACGGACGAACACTGAAGCTTTCTTT. Translating gives CAISLGRTNTEAFF.

The V call is TRBV6-1, the J call TRBJ2-1, with D perhaps being TRBD1 or TRBD2 (5 bases each). Per the germline V gene, CDR1 is MNHNS and CDR2 is SASEGT. The CDR3 runs to 15 residues. V shed 5 bases and J shed 7 bases, with 18 bases lying between them. CDR3 coding DNA: TGTGCCAGCAGTTTTTACGGGGACCCAACGAATGAGCAGTTCTTC. It specifies CASSFYGDPTNEQFF.